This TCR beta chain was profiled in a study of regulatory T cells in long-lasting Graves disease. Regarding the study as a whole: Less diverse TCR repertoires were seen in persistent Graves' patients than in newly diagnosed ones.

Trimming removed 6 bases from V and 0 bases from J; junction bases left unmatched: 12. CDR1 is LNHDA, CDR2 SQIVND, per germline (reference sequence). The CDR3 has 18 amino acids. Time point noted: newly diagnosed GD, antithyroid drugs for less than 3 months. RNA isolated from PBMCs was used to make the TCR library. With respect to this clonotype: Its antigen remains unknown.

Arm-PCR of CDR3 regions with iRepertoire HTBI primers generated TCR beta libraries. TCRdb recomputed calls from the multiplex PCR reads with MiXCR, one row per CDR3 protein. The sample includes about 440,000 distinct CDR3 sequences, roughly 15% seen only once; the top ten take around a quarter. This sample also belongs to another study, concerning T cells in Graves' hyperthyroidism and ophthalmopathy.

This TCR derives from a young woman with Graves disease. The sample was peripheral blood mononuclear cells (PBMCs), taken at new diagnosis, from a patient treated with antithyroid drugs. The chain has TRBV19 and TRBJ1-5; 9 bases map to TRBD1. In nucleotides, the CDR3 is TGTGCCAGTAGCTCGACAGGGGGAGACCTCTATAGCAATCAGCCCCAGCATTTT. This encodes CASSSTGGDLYSNQPQHF.